The clone carrying this TCR beta chain has only a few counts. This entry comes from a study of T-cell reconstitution after alpha-beta-depleted transplantation in children. TCRbeta library construction was performed incorporating unique molecular identifiers. TCRdb ran MiXCR on the PCR reads and lists one entry per CDR3 protein. The repertoire consists of 600,000 to 800,000 distinct CDR3 sequences, with roughly 13% occurring once and the leading ten covering about 0.79%. The source was PBMCs, collected before TCRalphabeta/CD19-depleted stem cell transplant. The sequence was obtained from a girl aged 2 to 9 with congenital amegakaryocytic thrombocytopenia, due to receive a stem cell transplant.

CDR3 in DNA: TGTGCCAGCAGTTCGTTGGGCGGGACCCAAAACATTCAGTACTTC. Protein product: CASSSLGGTQNIQYF. The chain employs TRBV6-5 and TRBJ2-4; D possibly corresponds to TRBD2 (6 bases). This CDR3 contains 15 residues. Trimming took 4 bases from V and 5 from J, leaving 15 bases between them. CDR1 MNHEY and CDR2 SVGAGI come from the germline V gene.